What follows are 27 T cell receptor beta chains derived from one specimen sequenced in a study of response to subunit inactivated influenza vaccine. TCRdb re-called the RT-PCR reads with MiXCR, one entry per CDR3 protein. The sample has 450,000 to 700,000 distinct CDR3 sequences; 14% are singletons. The material was PBMCs from blood, obtained about 11 days after vaccination. These receptors came from a man aged 45-65 years who received an inactivated influenza vaccine.

The genes are TRBV7-3 and TRBJ2-7, with 9 bases matching TRBD2. This CDR3 spans 15 amino acids. Germline CDR1 reads SGHTA; CDR2 reads FQGTGA. V was clipped by 3 bases and J by 5 bases; unmatched bases: 8. The CDR3 sequence: CASSLSLAGPHEQYF. CDR3 sequence (DNA): TGTGCCAGCAGCTTGTCCCTAGCGGGACCCCACGAGCAGTACTTC.

The CDR3 region has the DNA TGCAGTGCTAGAGATGAACTAGCGGTTAGCACAGATACGCAGTATTTT. This codes for CSARDELAVSTDTQYF. The chain couples TRBV20-1 to TRBJ2-3; 8 bases map to TRBD2. V was clipped by 0 bases and J by 0 bases; unmatched bases: 5. CDR1 is DFQATT, CDR2 SNEGSKA, per germline (reference sequence). The CDR3 consists of 16 residues.

This chain uses TRBV12-3 or TRBV12-4 with TRBJ2-4; D is possibly TRBD1 (5 bases). This CDR3 spans 12 amino acids. With 7 bases removed from V and 13 bases from J, the gap between germline ends came to 17 bases. The CDR3, as DNA: TGTGCCAGCACCACCGGCGGCAGGGTGCAGTACTTC. This gives the protein CASTTGGRVQYF.

In DNA form, the CDR3 reads TGTGCCAGCAGTTTAGGGACGGGAGGCTTCCACGAGCAGTACTTC. Its translation is CASSLGTGGFHEQYF. This chain uses TRBV27 with TRBJ2-7; 7 positions agree with TRBD2. V dropped 2 bases and J dropped 5; count of bases not matched to a gene: 9. The CDR3 totals 15 residues. Germline CDR1 is MNHEY and CDR2 is SMNVEV (reference sequence).

The chain recombines TRBV12-3 or TRBV12-4 with TRBJ2-1, with D possibly matching TRBD2 (6 bases). The CDR3 consists of 12 residues. V was pared by 6 bases and J by 8 bases, with 11 bases between. The CDR3 DNA sequence: TGTGCCAGCAGCCCAGGGAGGCATGAGCAGTTCTTC. This translates into CASSPGRHEQFF.

The chain has TRBV7-9 and TRBJ2-1; D unclear. Germline V gives CDR1 SEHNR, CDR2 FQNEAQ (reference sequence). V was pared by 4 bases and J by 8 bases, with 6 bases between. The CDR3 covers 11 residues. The CDR3 is CASSSVDEQFF. CDR3 DNA: TGTGCCAGCAGCTCCGTCGATGAGCAGTTCTTC. Filled out from reference TRBV7-9 and TRBJ2-1, the complete variable domain reads DTGVSQNPRHKITKRGQNVTFRCDPISEHNRLYWYRQTLGQGPEFLTYFQNEAQLEKSRLLSDRFSAERPKGSFSTLEIQRTEQGDSAMYLCASSSVDEQFFGPGTRLTVL.

J is TRBJ2-7 and V is TRBV6-2 or TRBV6-3; perhaps TRBD1 as D (6 bases). V was clipped by 2 bases and J by 5 bases, with 13 bases between them. The CDR3 sequence is 14 residues long. In germline, CDR1 is MNHEY, CDR2 SVGEGT. CDR3 nucleotide sequence: TGTGCCAGCAGTTACGGCACAGGGTGGAACGAGCAGTACTTC. Protein sequence: CASSYGTGWNEQYF.

The rearrangement links TRBV12-3 or TRBV12-4 to TRBJ2-1; possibly TRBD1 or TRBD2 for D (5 bases each). This CDR3 has 16 amino acids. Trimming left V 3 bases short and J 0 bases short, with 12 bases between. CDR3 in DNA: TGTGCCAGCAGTTTTCGGGGCACGAGCTCCTACAATGAGCAGTTCTTC. Residues: CASSFRGTSSYNEQFF.

This clonotype was seen repeatedly, ten times or more. This rearrangement joins TRBV12-3 or TRBV12-4 to TRBJ2-1, with D uncertain. Trimming stripped 4 bases from V and 6 bases from J, with 7 bases between. The CDR3 extends over 12 amino acids. Here the CDR3 reads CASSSDVNEQFF. CDR3 coding DNA: TGTGCCAGCAGTTCGGACGTCAATGAGCAGTTCTTC.

This clonotype was detected only a few times. The CDR3 DNA is TGTGCCACCAGGGACAGGGAGTACAATGAGCAGTTCTTC. Translation: CATRDREYNEQFF. The chain uses TRBV24-1 and TRBJ2-1; the match to TRBD1 covers 8 bases. Unmatched junction bases numbered 2, after V lost 7 bases and J lost 4 bases. This CDR3 comprises 13 residues. From germline, CDR1 is KGHDR and CDR2 SFDVKD.

This clonotype was observed a handful of times. The V call is TRBV14, the J call TRBJ1-3, with unresolved D. With 1 base removed from V and 7 bases from J, the gap between germline ends came to 14 bases. The CDR3 loop spans 15 amino acids. CDR1 and CDR2 from the germline V gene are SGHDN and FVKESK. This CDR3 is CASSQGIFVGNTIYF. The CDR3 bases are TGTGCCAGCAGCCAAGGCATCTTCGTAGGGAACACCATATATTTT.

This sequence joins TRBV5-8 and TRBJ2-3; 10 bases agree with TRBD1. CDR3 length: 15 residues. Germline lookup yields CDR1 SGHTS and CDR2 YDEGEE. The J segment lost 4 bases and the V segment lost 4 bases, leaving 6 bases of the junction unmatched. This CDR3 is CASSAGQGVPDTQYF. The CDR3 DNA is TGTGCCAGCAGCGCAGGACAGGGGGTTCCAGATACGCAGTATTTT.

This clonotype was detected only a few times. This sequence joins TRBV3-1 and TRBJ1-5; D gene ambiguous. The V end was cut by 5 bases, the J end by 3 bases, with 8 bases between. Germline-derived CDR1 and CDR2 are LGHDT and YNNKEL (reference sequence). The CDR3 totals 13 residues. As DNA, the CDR3 is TGTGCCAGCAGCAGGGTGCCCAATCAGCCCCAGCATTTT. It translates to CASSRVPNQPQHF.

This clonotype was seen more than once but under ten times. CDR3 sequence reads: CASSIPGQGNGYTF. CDR3 nucleotide sequence: TGTGCCAGCAGCATCCCGGGACAGGGAAATGGCTACACCTTC. The chain carries TRBV7-9 and TRBJ1-2, with 9 nucleotides matching TRBD1. After removal of 5 bases from V and 6 bases from J, the junction contained 7 bases not matched to a gene. The CDR3 contains 14 residues. CDR1 is SEHNR and CDR2 is FQNEAQ in the germline V gene (reference sequence).

This clonotype was detected a few times. The chain is built from TRBV10-2 and TRBJ1-6; D is perhaps TRBD1 (5 bases). V shed 4 bases and J shed 9 bases, with 10 bases lying between them. CDR3 size: 13 residues. Germline CDR1 WSHSY, CDR2 SAAADI. CDR3 sequence: CASSAGTSSPLHF. Written as DNA, the CDR3 is TGCGCCAGCAGTGCCGGGACTTCTTCACCCCTCCACTTT.

This clonotype was counted ten times or more. The rearrangement links TRBV18 to TRBJ2-5; 8 nucleotides match TRBD2. The V and J ends lost 0 bases and 5 bases, in that order; junction bases with no gene match: 5. The CDR3 totals 15 residues. Germline CDR1 is KGHSH and CDR2 is LQKENI. CDR3: CASSPPGLGEETQYF. The CDR3 coding sequence is TGTGCCAGCTCACCACCGGGACTAGGGGAGGAGACCCAGTACTTC.

Notes on this clonotype: It may be a read error: a sequence one base away is much more abundant. V is TRBV12-3 or TRBV12-4 and J is TRBJ1-1; D is perhaps TRBD1 (6 bases). This CDR3 is 11 amino acids long. The CDR3 sequence: CASRLGGEAFF. The CDR3, as DNA: TGTGCCAGCAGGTTAGGGGGTGAAGCTTTCTTT.

This chain links TRBV12-3 or TRBV12-4 with TRBJ2-1, with TRBD2 as a possible D gene (6 bases). The CDR3 totals 15 residues. V lost 2 bases and J lost 1, with 9 bases in between. CDR3 DNA: TGTGCCAGCAGTTTATATGGGGGGTCCTACAATGAGCAGTTCTTC. Its translation: CASSLYGGSYNEQFF.

Only a few counts were recorded for this clonotype. The chain employs TRBV5-1 and TRBJ2-2; D is uncertain. Germline CDR1 SGHRS, CDR2 YFSETQ. The V end lost 5 bases, the J end lost 5 bases, and 13 bases lay between the germline ends. The CDR3 is 14 residues long. In DNA, the CDR3 is TGCGCCAGCAGAGAGAGCGTACGGACCGGGGAGCTGTTTTTT. Its protein product is CASRESVRTGELFF.

The rearrangement joins TRBV29-1 to TRBJ2-1, with a tentative D call TRBD2 (6 bases). The germline CDR1 and CDR2 sequences are SQVTM and ANQGSEA. The length of the CDR3 is 14 residues. The ends were cut back, 3 bases at V and 5 bases at J, with 14 bases in the middle. CDR3 in DNA: TGCAGCGTTGACCGGGGGAGAACCCACAATGAGCAGTTCTTC. Translated: CSVDRGRTHNEQFF.

V is TRBV20-1 and J is TRBJ2-1; D may be TRBD2 (6 bases). Germline loops: CDR1 DFQATT, CDR2 SNEGSKA (reference sequence). V was pared by 3 bases and J by 9 bases, with 15 bases between. CDR3 length: 13 residues. CDR3 in amino acids: CSASGTEGSEQFF. The DNA of the CDR3 is TGCAGTGCTAGTGGGACTGAGGGGTCTGAGCAGTTCTTC.

This clonotype was counted between two and nine times. The genes are TRBV12-3 or TRBV12-4 and TRBJ1-2; D perhaps matches TRBD1 (6 bases). V was clipped by 5 bases and J by 0 bases, with 13 bases between them. The CDR3 sequence is 15 residues long. This chain's CDR3 is CASSKAQGANYGYTF. CDR3 sequence (DNA): TGTGCCAGCAGTAAAGCACAGGGAGCTAACTATGGCTACACCTTC.

This clonotype has only a few counts. V usage is TRBV27 and J usage is TRBJ2-1; perhaps TRBD1 as D (6 bases). Per germline, CDR1 MNHEY and CDR2 SMNVEV (reference sequence). The length of the CDR3 is 14 residues. Trimming removed 2 bases at V and 7 bases at J, with 12 bases between. For the CDR3, the DNA is TGTGCCAGCAGTTTAAAAAGGCAGGGGAATGAGCAGTTCTTC. Encoded protein: CASSLKRQGNEQFF.

In DNA form, the CDR3 reads TGTGCCACCACCGAGGACAGGGAAGCGCCCCAGCATTTT. It is translated as CATTEDREAPQHF. The chain joins TRBV10-3 to TRBJ1-5, with 8 bases matching TRBD1. With 10 bases clipped from V and 9 bases from J, the junction kept 11 bases outside the gene matches. Per the germline V gene, CDR1 is ENHRY and CDR2 is SYGVKD. The CDR3 is made up of 13 amino acids.

The chain joins TRBV13 to TRBJ1-2; the match to TRBD1 covers 7 bases. Trimming took 4 bases from V and 5 from J; bases not matched to a gene: 7. CDR1 is PRHDT and CDR2 is FYEKMQ in the germline V gene (reference sequence). The CDR3 consists of 14 residues. The CDR3 protein is CASSSTGSSYGYTF. The CDR3 DNA sequence: TGTGCCAGCAGCTCGACAGGGTCTTCGTATGGCTACACCTTC.

Here the CDR3 reads CASSLIAGVNEQYF. CDR3 nucleotides: TGTGCCAGCAGTTTGATAGCAGGGGTCAACGAGCAGTACTTC. V and J are TRBV27 and TRBJ2-7, with a tentative D call TRBD1 (6 bases). The CDR3 sequence is 14 residues long. The germline V gene has CDR1 MNHEY and CDR2 SMNVEV (reference sequence). Trimming removed 3 bases from V and 5 bases from J, with 14 bases in between.

This chain uses TRBV7-9 with TRBJ1-2; D ambiguous. This CDR3 has 13 residues. Trimming took 4 bases from V and 7 from J, leaving 13 bases between them. CDR1 and CDR2 from the germline V gene are SEHNR and FQNEAQ (reference sequence). The DNA of the CDR3 is TGTGCCAGCAGCTCCTCCAATCTTTTTGGCTACACCTTC. Translating it yields CASSSSNLFGYTF.